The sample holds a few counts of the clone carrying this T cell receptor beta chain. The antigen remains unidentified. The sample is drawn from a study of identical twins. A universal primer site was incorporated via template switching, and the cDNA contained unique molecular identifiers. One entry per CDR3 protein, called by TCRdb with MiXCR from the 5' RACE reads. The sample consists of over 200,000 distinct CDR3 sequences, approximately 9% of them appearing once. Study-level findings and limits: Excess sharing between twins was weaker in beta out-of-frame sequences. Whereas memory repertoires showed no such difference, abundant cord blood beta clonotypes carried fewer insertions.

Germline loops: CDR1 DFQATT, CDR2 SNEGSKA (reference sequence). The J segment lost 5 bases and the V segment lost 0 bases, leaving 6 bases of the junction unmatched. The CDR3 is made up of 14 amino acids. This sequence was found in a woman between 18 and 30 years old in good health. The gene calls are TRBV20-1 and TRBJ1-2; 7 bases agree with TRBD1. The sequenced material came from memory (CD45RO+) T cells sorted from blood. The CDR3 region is CSARDGDSSYGYTF. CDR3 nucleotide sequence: TGCAGTGCTAGAGATGGGGACAGCAGTTATGGCTACACCTTC.